One and the same sample provided the 32 T cell receptor beta chains below, sequenced in a study of cytomegalovirus exposure and HLA in healthy donors. The PCR employed 60 Vbeta primers together with 13 Jbeta primers. Measured with immunoSEQ multiplex PCR; TCRdb has only the in-frame clones, and not every one. This table has tens of thousands of clones, under 85% appearing once. Sequenced: PBMCs. Receptor source: a woman in her thirties or forties in good health and CMV-seropositive.

The chain combines TRBV6-1 with TRBJ2-7; TRBD2 aligns across 7 bases. The CDR3 extends over 16 amino acids. CDR1 is MNHNS, CDR2 SASEGT, per germline. The junction had 10 bases not matched to a gene; V was cut back by 2 bases and J by 3 bases. The CDR3 DNA is TGTGCCAGCAGTGAAACAGGTGGGAGGGGAGTCTACGAGCAGTACTTC. It encodes CASSETGGRGVYEQYF.

The gene calls are TRBV6-5 and TRBJ2-6, with 7 bases aligning to TRBD2. The trim removed 8 bases at V and 4 bases at J, leaving 5 bases unmatched. The CDR3 runs 14 residues. The germline gives CDR1 MNHEY, CDR2 SVGAGI. The CDR3 protein is CASWSGDGANVLTF. In DNA, the CDR3 is TGTGCCAGCTGGAGCGGGGACGGGGCCAACGTCCTGACTTTC.

The chain is built from TRBV6-5 and TRBJ1-3, with D perhaps TRBD1 (5 bases). V lost 5 bases to trimming and J lost 4 bases, with 15 bases between them. Germline-derived CDR1 and CDR2 are MNHEY and SVGAGI. This CDR3 has 15 residues. The CDR3 DNA is TGTGCCAGCAGTATCCAGGGCCTCGAAGGAAACACCATATATTTT. This gives the protein CASSIQGLEGNTIYF.

This chain connects TRBV6-5 to TRBJ1-6, with a tentative D call TRBD1 (5 bases). With 6 bases removed from V and 4 bases from J, the gap between germline ends came to 10 bases. There are 14 residues in the CDR3. The germline V gene has CDR1 MNHEY and CDR2 SVGAGI. The CDR3 sequence is CASRQGTYNSPLHF. The CDR3 DNA reads as TGTGCCAGCAGGCAGGGAACATATAATTCACCCCTCCACTTT.

The chain recombines TRBV6-5 with TRBJ1-2; 9 bases map to TRBD1. Per the germline V gene, CDR1 is MNHEY and CDR2 is SVGAGI. The CDR3 is 15 residues long. Trimming took 6 bases from V and 3 from J; bases not matched to a gene: 8. CDR3 residues: CASRTEGQGDYGYTF. The CDR3 region has the DNA TGTGCCAGCAGGACAGAGGGACAGGGTGACTATGGCTACACCTTC.

The chain combines TRBV19 with TRBJ2-1; D not certain. This CDR3 has 12 amino acids. Germline lookup yields CDR1 LNHDA and CDR2 SQIVND (reference sequence). Trimming cost V 4 bases and J 4 bases, with 5 bases left between them. The CDR3 DNA reads as TGTGCCAGTAGTACCCAGTACAATGAGCAGTTCTTC. This sequence encodes CASSTQYNEQFF.

This chain uses TRBV27 with TRBJ1-5; 8 bases fit TRBD1. The germline V gene has CDR1 MNHEY and CDR2 SMNVEV (reference sequence). V gave up 2 bases and J gave up 6 bases; unmatched junction bases: 3. The CDR3 loop spans 14 amino acids. CDR3 sequence reads: CASSLGQGGQPQHF. DNA for the CDR3: TGTGCCAGCAGTTTAGGACAGGGCGGTCAGCCCCAGCATTTT.

J is TRBJ2-7 and V is TRBV30, with D possibly matching TRBD2 (6 bases). Between the trimmed V and J ends, which lost 4 bases and 5 bases, there was a span of 12 bases. The germline V gene encodes CDR1 GTSNPN and CDR2 SVGIG (reference sequence). The CDR3 has 12 residues. The CDR3 here is CAWTGGSHEQYF. The CDR3 bases are TGTGCCTGGACTGGGGGGTCCCACGAGCAGTACTTC.

The chain combines TRBV28 with TRBJ1-3, with unresolved D. The CDR3 has 15 residues. V dropped 7 bases and J dropped 1 base, with 14 bases sitting between them. Germline loops: CDR1 MDHEN, CDR2 SYDVKM. The CDR3 sequence: CASTYAWASGNTIYF. In nucleotides, the CDR3 is TGTGCCAGCACCTATGCGTGGGCTTCTGGAAACACCATATATTTT.

This clone was seen only a few times. The genes are TRBV6-1 and TRBJ1-3; 7 nucleotides line up with TRBD1. Germline lookup yields CDR1 MNHNS and CDR2 SASEGT. V gave up 4 bases and J gave up 3 bases; unmatched junction bases: 12. The CDR3 is 17 amino acids. The CDR3: CASSASPRGRYGNTIYF. The CDR3 region has the DNA TGTGCCAGCAGTGCAAGTCCAAGGGGGCGGTATGGAAACACCATATATTTT.

This chain uses TRBV6-5 with TRBJ2-7; D is ambiguous. The CDR3 loop spans 11 amino acids. Germline V gene lookup returns CDR1 MNHEY and CDR2 SVGAGI. The germline V and J ends were trimmed by 2 bases and 3 bases, with 2 bases remaining between them. CDR3 nucleotide sequence: TGTGCCAGCAGTTACCTCTACGAGCAGTACTTC. It encodes CASSYLYEQYF.

The chain is built from TRBV12-5 and TRBJ2-7; 8 positions match TRBD1. With 5 bases clipped from V and 6 bases from J, the junction kept 6 bases outside the gene matches. CDR1 is LGHNT, CDR2 FRNRAP, per germline. There are 13 residues in the CDR3. The CDR3 DNA reads as TGTGCTAGTGGTAGGGGACAGGACGGCGAGCAGTACTTC. It specifies CASGRGQDGEQYF.

The chain recombines TRBV7-8 with TRBJ2-3; 8 bases align to TRBD2. J gave up 2 bases and V 5 bases, and 9 bases lay outside the gene matches. This CDR3 is 16 amino acids long. Germline V lookup: CDR1 SGHVS, CDR2 FQNEAQ. CDR3 region: CASSPRTSTPTDTQYF. CDR3 DNA: TGTGCCAGCAGCCCCCGGACTAGCACCCCCACAGATACGCAGTATTTT.

The genes are TRBV19 and TRBJ2-7, with 9 bases lining up with TRBD1. The CDR3 runs 18 residues. Germline V lookup: CDR1 LNHDA, CDR2 SQIVND (reference sequence). With 7 bases clipped from V and 0 bases from J, the junction kept 16 bases outside the gene matches. CDR3 residues: CASKFRWVLGQGSYEQYF. The DNA of the CDR3 is TGTGCCAGTAAGTTTCGTTGGGTCTTGGGACAGGGCTCCTACGAGCAGTACTTC.

The CDR3 DNA follows: TGTGCCAGCAGCACAGAGCAGGCGAAGGTTACCTACGAGCAGTACTTC. Residues: CASSTEQAKVTYEQYF. The J gene is TRBJ2-7, the V gene TRBV5-4; D uncertain. The CDR3 has 16 residues. CDR1 SGHNT and CDR2 YYREEE come from the germline V gene (reference sequence). V was clipped by 4 bases and J by 2 bases, with 19 bases between them.

V is TRBV7-8 and J is TRBJ2-1; 11 positions agree with TRBD2. J lost 15 bases, V lost 4 bases, and 17 bases had no gene match. This CDR3 has 16 residues. Germline V lookup: CDR1 SGHVS, CDR2 FQNEAQ. CDR3 nucleotides: TGTGCCAGCAGCTATCAGAGACTAGCGGGGCCACGGGCAGGGTTCTTC. Residues: CASSYQRLAGPRAGFF.

The chain joins TRBV5-1 to TRBJ1-2; D is ambiguous. V shed 2 bases and J shed 2 bases, with 7 bases lying between them. This CDR3 comprises 13 residues. CDR1 SGHRS and CDR2 YFSETQ come from the germline V gene. The CDR3 loop is CASSFGENYGYTF. In DNA, the CDR3 is TGCGCCAGCAGCTTCGGGGAAAACTATGGCTACACCTTC. The full variable domain, its missing parts supplied by reference TRBV5-1 and TRBJ1-2, is KAGVTQTPRYLIKTRGQQVTLSCSPISGHRSVSWYQQTPGQGLQFLFEYFSETQRNKGNFPGRFSGRQFSNSRSEMNVSTLELGDSALYLCASSFGENYGYTFGSGTRLTVV.

The chain recombines TRBV30 with TRBJ2-5, with 8 bases that match TRBD1. The germline V gene has CDR1 GTSNPN and CDR2 SVGIG (reference sequence). After removal of 5 bases from V and 11 bases from J, the junction contained 16 bases not matched to a gene. The CDR3 extends over 14 amino acids. The CDR3 loop reads CAWDTDRVAGSQYF. Here the CDR3 DNA reads TGTGCCTGGGATACGGACAGGGTCGCCGGGTCTCAGTACTTC.

The J gene is TRBJ1-2, the V gene TRBV6-6, with 7 bases aligning to TRBD1. The germline V gene has CDR1 MNHNY and CDR2 SVGAGI (reference sequence). The CDR3 is 14 residues long. The ends lost 5 bases at V and 4 bases at J; junction bases unmatched: 7. The CDR3 loop reads CASSPTGMGYGYTF. The CDR3 DNA is TGTGCCAGCAGTCCGACAGGGATGGGCTATGGCTACACCTTC.

DNA of the CDR3: TGTGCCAGCAGCCAAGATCTCGGACTAGCGGGGGGCCCCGGGAACATTCAGTACTTC. Residues: CASSQDLGLAGGPGNIQYF. The chain recombines TRBV4-2 with TRBJ2-4; 14 bases align to TRBD2. The trim removed 0 bases at V and 7 bases at J, leaving 11 bases unmatched. Germline V gene sequence: CDR1 LGHNA, CDR2 YNFKEQ. CDR3 size: 19 residues.

This chain uses TRBV25-1 with TRBJ1-4; 7 positions agree with TRBD1. Germline CDR1 MGHDK, CDR2 SYGVNS. There are 15 residues in the CDR3. Unmatched junction bases numbered 8, after V lost 4 bases and J lost 6 bases. The CDR3 sequence is CASSGPTGTHEKLFF. The CDR3 nucleotides read TGTGCCAGCAGTGGCCCGACAGGGACGCATGAAAAACTGTTTTTT.

This clone came up a few times. DNA of the CDR3: TGTGCCAGCAGTGACAGGGGGCATTCACCCCTCCACTTT. Amino acid sequence: CASSDRGHSPLHF. This chain uses TRBV6-1 with TRBJ1-6; 8 bases match TRBD1. This CDR3 has 13 amino acids. CDR1 and CDR2 from the germline V gene are MNHNS and SASEGT. V lost 3 bases and J lost 8; bases outside the gene matches: 0.

The V and J genes are TRBV9 and TRBJ2-1, with 7 bases identical to TRBD2. The CDR3 has 15 residues. After removal of 2 bases from V and 6 bases from J, the junction contained 8 bases not matched to a gene. CDR1 is SGDLS and CDR2 is YYNGEE in the germline V gene. CDR3 DNA: TGTGCCAGCAGCGTTCTAGCGGATACCCTCAATGAGCAGTTCTTC. Translated, it gives CASSVLADTLNEQFF.

The chain uses TRBV10-2 and TRBJ1-1, with a tentative D call TRBD1 (5 bases). V was clipped by 6 bases and J by 3 bases, with 11 bases between them. This CDR3 has 13 amino acids. Germline V gene lookup returns CDR1 WSHSY and CDR2 SAAADI. CDR3 in amino acids: CASRDNSYTEAFF. CDR3 DNA: TGCGCCAGCAGGGACAATTCATACACTGAAGCTTTCTTT.

The chain recombines TRBV6-1 with TRBJ1-2, with 7 bases aligning to TRBD1. The germline CDR1 and CDR2 sequences are MNHNS and SASEGT. The J segment lost 8 bases and the V segment lost 2 bases, leaving 5 bases of the junction unmatched. This CDR3 region has 13 residues. CDR3 nucleotide sequence: TGTGCCAGCAGTGAAAACAGGGGCTACGGCTACACCTTC. It translates to CASSENRGYGYTF.

There are a few counts of this clone. The chain joins TRBV4-2 to TRBJ1-1; D is ambiguous. Trimming removed 0 bases from V and 6 bases from J, with 17 bases in between. CDR3 size: 16 residues. Germline V lookup: CDR1 LGHNA, CDR2 YNFKEQ. The CDR3 coding sequence is TGTGCCAGCAGCCAAGAGGTTGTGCGAAGAGCATCTGAAGCTTTCTTT. It specifies CASSQEVVRRASEAFF.

The V call is TRBV30, the J call TRBJ2-7; a possible D gene is TRBD1 (6 bases). V gave up 1 base and J gave up 6 bases, with 13 bases separating them. This CDR3 has 13 amino acids. Germline values: CDR1 GTSNPN, CDR2 SVGIG (reference sequence). Here the CDR3 reads CAWSGITGTEQYF. The CDR3 coding sequence is TGTGCCTGGAGTGGGATAACAGGGACCGAGCAGTACTTC. The whole variable domain, remainder taken from reference TRBV30 and TRBJ2-7, is SQTIHQWPATLVQPVGSPLSLECTVEGTSNPNLYWYRQAAGRGLQLLFYSVGIGQISSEVPQNLSASRPQDRQFILSSKKLLLSDSGFYLCAWSGITGTEQYFGPGTRLTVT.

The chain is built from TRBV7-9 and TRBJ2-5; 8 nucleotides line up with TRBD2. This CDR3 comprises 14 residues. With V trimmed by 5 bases and J by 1 base, 3 bases remained unmatched. CDR1 is SEHNR and CDR2 is FQNEAQ in the germline V gene (reference sequence). CDR3: CASSLSGSQETQYF. CDR3 nucleotides: TGTGCCAGCAGCCTGAGCGGGAGCCAAGAGACCCAGTACTTC.

J is TRBJ1-1 and V is TRBV29-1; D is unclear. V lost 4 bases to trimming and J lost 6 bases, with 18 bases between them. Germline-derived CDR1 and CDR2 are SQVTM and ANQGSEA. The CDR3 has 14 amino acids. CDR3 nucleotides: TGCAGCGTTGGGGCGGGCGGGAGTCTCGCTGAAGCTTTCTTT. Translation gives CSVGAGGSLAEAFF.

The rearrangement uses TRBV19 and TRBJ1-2; TRBD1 matches at 9 bases. The trim removed 7 bases at V and 5 bases at J, leaving 14 bases unmatched. The CDR3 covers 16 residues. Germline lookup yields CDR1 LNHDA and CDR2 SQIVND (reference sequence). The CDR3 DNA follows: TGTGCCAGTACCGCTGGACAGGGGCGAACTAGGTATGGCTACACCTTC. Amino acid sequence: CASTAGQGRTRYGYTF.

The CDR3 reads CASSLGDRDFGEQFF. CDR3 nucleotide sequence: TGTGCCAGCAGTTTAGGGGACAGGGACTTCGGTGAGCAGTTCTTC. V is TRBV28 and J is TRBJ2-1; 9 bases line up with TRBD1. V gave up 2 bases and J gave up 9 bases; unmatched junction bases: 8. The CDR3 runs to 15 residues. From germline, CDR1 is MDHEN and CDR2 SYDVKM.

The rearrangement uses TRBV27 and TRBJ2-5, with D possibly being TRBD2 (5 bases). This CDR3 is 13 amino acids long. Germline V CDR1 and CDR2: MNHEY, SMNVEV (reference sequence). Trimming stripped 3 bases from V and 6 bases from J, with 11 bases between. The CDR3 loop is CASSFQRGQTQYF. The CDR3 region has the DNA TGTGCCAGCAGTTTCCAGAGAGGGCAGACCCAGTACTTC.